The rows below give T cell receptor beta chains drawn from one sample of a study of blood T cells in healthy people across ages. TCRdb independently ran MiXCR on the 5' RACE reads; one entry per CDR3 protein. The data hold fewer than 950,000 distinct CDR3 sequences, with 30% to 45% observed a single time. The sequenced sample was blood. The receptors derive from a man younger than 35 in good health. Each CDR3 is given with its conserved first and last residue. D genes are given only for firm matches. Clone size is stated in some rows and not others, as once, few, many or a class when expanded.

length: 15
size: .
J: TRBJ1-2
D: .
V: TRBV9
DNA: TGTGCCAGCAGCGTTGAACCGGGAAAGTTTTATGGCTACACCTTC
CDR3: CASSVEPGKFYGYTF

length: 15
size: few
J: TRBJ2-3
D: .
V: TRBV5-4
DNA: TGTGCCAGCAGCCTGCCGACACCTAGCACAGATACGCAGTATTTT
CDR3: CASSLPTPSTDTQYF

length: 14
size: .
J: TRBJ2-7
D: .
V: TRBV4-3
DNA: TGCGCCAGCAGCCGGGAACAGGGAGCCCTCGAGCAGTACTTC
CDR3: CASSREQGALEQYF

length: 16
size: .
J: TRBJ2-4
D: .
V: TRBV5-1
DNA: TGCGCCAGCAGCTTGGTTGTTTCTGAGGCCAAAAACATTCAGTACTTC
CDR3: CASSLVVSEAKNIQYF

length: 13
size: few
J: TRBJ2-1
D: TRBD1
V: TRBV7-7
DNA: TGTGCCAGCAGCTTCGACCAGGGGGATGAGCAGTTCTTC
CDR3: CASSFDQGDEQFF

length: 14
size: .
J: TRBJ2-1
D: TRBD2
V: TRBV12-3/TRBV12-4
DNA: TGTGCCAGCAGTTTCGCGGGGGGTGAAGAGACCCAGTTCTTC
CDR3: CASSFAGGEETQFF

length: 13
size: .
J: TRBJ2-7
D: .
V: TRBV4-3
DNA: TGCGCCAGCAGCCAAGCCCCATACAATGAGCAGTACTTC
CDR3: CASSQAPYNEQYF

length: 15
size: .
J: TRBJ1-4
D: .
V: TRBV28
DNA: TGTGCCAGCAGTTTATGGGGTACAACTAATGAAAAACTGTTTTTT
CDR3: CASSLWGTTNEKLFF

length: 12
size: few
J: TRBJ1-2
D: .
V: TRBV20-1
DNA: TGCAGTGGCCAGGGCTGGGAGTATGGCTACACCTTC
CDR3: CSGQGWEYGYTF

length: 15
size: .
J: TRBJ2-5
D: .
V: TRBV28
DNA: TGTGCCAGCAGTTTGTATGGGACACCCATGGCTGACCAGTACTTC
CDR3: CASSLYGTPMADQYF

length: 16
size: .
J: TRBJ2-2
D: TRBD2
V: TRBV7-2
DNA: TGTGCCAGCAGCTTAGGACCCAGCGGGGGAACCGGGGAGCTGTTTTTT
CDR3: CASSLGPSGGTGELFF

length: 14
size: .
J: TRBJ2-5
D: .
V: TRBV12-3/TRBV12-4
DNA: TGTGCCAGCAGCCCGGACAGCACCTACAATGAGCAGTACTTC
CDR3: CASSPDSTYNEQYF

length: 14
size: .
J: TRBJ1-1
D: .
V: TRBV3-1
DNA: TGTGCCAGCAGCCAAGATCGGGGATGCACTGAAGCTTTCTTT
CDR3: CASSQDRGCTEAFF

length: 15
size: .
J: TRBJ1-2
D: .
V: TRBV28
DNA: .
CDR3: CASSFFGQGARGHTF

length: 16
size: .
J: TRBJ1-6
D: TRBD1
V: TRBV5-8
DNA: TGTGCCAGCAGCTTGCCCAAACAGGGGAGGGCTTCACCCCTCCACTTT
CDR3: CASSLPKQGRASPLHF

length: 12
size: .
J: TRBJ2-3
D: .
V: TRBV29-1
DNA: TGCAGCGGACAGACATCCACAGATACGCAGTATTTT
CDR3: CSGQTSTDTQYF

length: 16
size: few
J: TRBJ1-6
D: .
V: TRBV2
DNA: TGTGCCAGCAGTACTACAGGGAGCTCCTATAATTCACCCCTCCACTTT
CDR3: CASSTTGSSYNSPLHF

length: 15
size: few
J: TRBJ1-4
D: .
V: TRBV3-1
DNA: TGTGCCAGCAGCCAAGATCCAGGCTCGGTTAAAAAACTGTTTTTT
CDR3: CASSQDPGSVKKLFF

length: 13
size: .
J: TRBJ2-5
D: TRBD1
V: TRBV12-3/TRBV12-4
DNA: TGTGCCAGCAGTTTCAACAGGGGAGAGACCCAGTACTTC
CDR3: CASSFNRGETQYF

length: 13
size: .
J: TRBJ2-4
D: .
V: TRBV4-3
DNA: TGCGCCAGCAGCCAAGAAACCTGGGGGATTCAGTACTTC
CDR3: CASSQETWGIQYF

length: 15
size: once
J: TRBJ2-2
D: .
V: TRBV27
DNA: TGTGCCAGCGCAAGGCCCCGAGGATACACCGGGGAGCTGTTTTTT
CDR3: CASARPRGYTGELFF

length: 14
size: few
J: TRBJ1-4
D: .
V: TRBV5-5
DNA: TGTGCCAGCAGCTTGACAGAGCCCAATGAAAAACTGTTTTTT
CDR3: CASSLTEPNEKLFF

length: 19
size: once
J: TRBJ2-3
D: TRBD2
V: TRBV7-9
DNA: TGTGCCAGCAGCCCGAGCCAACTAACGGGGGGAGGAGTACGAGATACGCAGTATTTT
CDR3: CASSPSQLTGGGVRDTQYF

length: 15
size: few
J: TRBJ2-7
D: TRBD1
V: TRBV27
DNA: TGTGCCAGCAGTCCTGACAGGGGAGGCTACAATGAGCAGTACTTC
CDR3: CASSPDRGGYNEQYF

length: 15
size: .
J: TRBJ2-1
D: TRBD2
V: TRBV4-1
DNA: TGCGCCAGCAGCCAAGTACAGTGGGAGGGGCATGAGCAGTTCTTC
CDR3: CASSQVQWEGHEQFF

length: 13
size: .
J: TRBJ2-2
D: .
V: TRBV10-3
DNA: TGTGCCATCAAGAGGCAGGGACCCGGGGAGCTGTTTTTT
CDR3: CAIKRQGPGELFF

length: 11
size: .
J: TRBJ1-2
D: .
V: TRBV20-1
DNA: TGCAGTGCTAGTGAGTTAGGCCCACCCACCTTC
CDR3: CSASELGPPTF

length: 14
size: few
J: TRBJ1-1
D: .
V: TRBV12-3/TRBV12-4
DNA: TGTGCCAGCCGAGTCGACAGCCAGAACACTGAAGCTTTCTTT
CDR3: CASRVDSQNTEAFF

length: 14
size: few
J: TRBJ2-7
D: .
V: TRBV7-2
DNA: TGTGCCAGCAGCTTAATGGATACCTACAATGAGCAGTACTTC
CDR3: CASSLMDTYNEQYF

length: 17
size: many
J: TRBJ2-3
D: TRBD1
V: TRBV13
DNA: TGTGCCAGCAGCGTCAGGGACAGGGGCTTTGGCACAGATACGCAGTATTTT
CDR3: CASSVRDRGFGTDTQYF

length: 16
size: .
J: TRBJ1-1
D: .
V: TRBV20-1
DNA: TGCAGTGCTAGAGAAGCGACAGGCCCTTCGAACACTGAAGCTTTCTTT
CDR3: CSAREATGPSNTEAFF

length: 13
size: many
J: TRBJ2-6
D: .
V: TRBV6-5
DNA: TGTGCCAGCATCTCATCGGGGGCCAACGTCCTGACTTTC
CDR3: CASISSGANVLTF

length: 16
size: .
J: TRBJ2-1
D: TRBD2
V: TRBV7-9
DNA: TGTGCCAGCAGCTTGACAATAGCGGGGGGGCGTGGTGAGCAGTTCTTC
CDR3: CASSLTIAGGRGEQFF

length: 13
size: few
J: TRBJ1-2
D: .
V: TRBV6-1
DNA: TGTGCCAGCACCCCGACAGTCAACTATGGCTACACCTTC
CDR3: CASTPTVNYGYTF

length: 14
size: few
J: TRBJ2-1
D: .
V: TRBV2
DNA: TGTGCCAGCAGGCACGCCCGGGGTAACAATGAGCAGTTCTTC
CDR3: CASRHARGNNEQFF

length: 13
size: many
J: TRBJ2-3
D: .
V: TRBV2
DNA: TGTGCCAGCAACGGGCCCTTCACAGATACGCAGTATTTT
CDR3: CASNGPFTDTQYF

length: 17
size: .
J: TRBJ2-6
D: .
V: TRBV5-1
DNA: TGCGCCAGCAGCTTGGGAGGGGTCGGCTCTGGGGCCAACGTCCTGACTTTC
CDR3: CASSLGGVGSGANVLTF

length: 15
size: few
J: TRBJ1-5
D: .
V: TRBV16
DNA: TGTGCCAGCAGCCAATATCGTGGGCAGGGTCAGCCCCAGCATTTT
CDR3: CASSQYRGQGQPQHF

length: 17
size: .
J: TRBJ2-1
D: .
V: TRBV7-2
DNA: TGTGCCAGCAGCTTAGTTTCAGGGAGTGGTTCCTACAATGAGCAGTTCTTC
CDR3: CASSLVSGSGSYNEQFF

length: 15
size: .
J: TRBJ1-5
D: .
V: TRBV7-9
DNA: TGTGCCAGCAGCTTGGGGTGGGACCGAAATCAGCCCCAGCATTTT
CDR3: CASSLGWDRNQPQHF

length: 16
size: .
J: TRBJ2-1
D: .
V: TRBV2
DNA: TGTGCCTGCAGTGTACAACGGGCGAGCTCCTACAATGAGCAGTTCTTC
CDR3: CACSVQRASSYNEQFF

length: 14
size: few
J: TRBJ2-2
D: .
V: TRBV30
DNA: TGTGCCTGGCAAGGACTAACGAACACCGGGGAGCTGTTTTTT
CDR3: CAWQGLTNTGELFF

length: 12
size: few
J: TRBJ2-1
D: .
V: TRBV5-6
DNA: TGTGCCAGCAGCTTTCTAATGTATGAGCAGTTCTTC
CDR3: CASSFLMYEQFF

length: 13
size: many
J: TRBJ2-7
D: .
V: TRBV20-1
DNA: TGCAGTGCTAACCCCGGATCCGTCTACGAGCAGTACTTC
CDR3: CSANPGSVYEQYF

length: 15
size: .
J: TRBJ2-7
D: TRBD2
V: TRBV10-3
DNA: TGTGCCATCAGTGGGTCGCTAGCGGGGGGCTACGAGCAGTACTTC
CDR3: CAISGSLAGGYEQYF

length: 15
size: .
J: TRBJ1-2
D: .
V: TRBV13
DNA: TGTGCCAGCAGCTTAGAGGGGCTTTCAGACTATGGCTACACCTTC
CDR3: CASSLEGLSDYGYTF

length: 12
size: .
J: TRBJ1-1
D: .
V: TRBV20-1
DNA: TGCAGCGCCCGTCTGGTGAACACTGAAGCTTTCTTT
CDR3: CSARLVNTEAFF

length: 14
size: many
J: TRBJ2-7
D: TRBD1
V: TRBV20-1
DNA: TGCAGTGCTAGAGCTATAGGACAGGTCTACGAGCAGTACTTC
CDR3: CSARAIGQVYEQYF

length: 13
size: few
J: TRBJ1-2
D: TRBD1
V: TRBV9
DNA: TGTGCCAGCAGCGGTGGGACAGTTTTGGGCTACACCTTC
CDR3: CASSGGTVLGYTF

length: 16
size: .
J: TRBJ2-7
D: .
V: TRBV7-2
DNA: TGTGCCAGCAGCTCCACTTACAGGGGAGGGTTGGGCGAGCAGTACTTC
CDR3: CASSSTYRGGLGEQYF

length: 16
size: .
J: TRBJ2-2
D: TRBD1
V: TRBV10-3
DNA: TGTGCCATCACCCCGAGCGGGACAGGGGGCACCGGGGAGCTGTTTTTT
CDR3: CAITPSGTGGTGELFF

length: 13
size: few
J: TRBJ1-4
D: TRBD1
V: TRBV20-1
DNA: TGCAGTGCTAGACCCGGACAGGGTGAAAAACTGTTTTTT
CDR3: CSARPGQGEKLFF

length: 16
size: .
J: TRBJ2-1
D: .
V: TRBV5-1
DNA: TGCGCCAGCAGCCCTCAGGGGGGAGTGGGTTACAATGAGCAGTTCTTC
CDR3: CASSPQGGVGYNEQFF

length: 13
size: .
J: TRBJ2-1
D: .
V: TRBV24-1
DNA: TGTGCCACCAGTGCGAGGGGGGGCGATGAGCAGTTCTTC
CDR3: CATSARGGDEQFF

length: 16
size: .
J: TRBJ2-6
D: .
V: TRBV7-8
DNA: TGTGCCAGCAGCAAGTCGCGAGGGCCCGGGGTCAACGTCCTGACTTTC
CDR3: CASSKSRGPGVNVLTF

length: 15
size: once
J: TRBJ2-2
D: .
V: TRBV12-3/TRBV12-4
DNA: TGTGCCAGCAGTTTAGCACAAGGGGCGACCGGGGAGCTGTTTTTT
CDR3: CASSLAQGATGELFF

length: 18
size: .
J: TRBJ1-4
D: TRBD1
V: TRBV18
DNA: TGTGCCAGCTCACCACGCAGCCAGGGGGCCCAGAGAAAGGAAAAACTGTTTTTT
CDR3: CASSPRSQGAQRKEKLFF

length: 14
size: .
J: TRBJ2-1
D: .
V: TRBV18
DNA: TGTGCCAGCTCACCAGGGGGCTACGGCAATGAGCAGTTCTTC
CDR3: CASSPGGYGNEQFF

length: 14
size: .
J: TRBJ1-3
D: .
V: TRBV15
DNA: TGTGCCACCAGCAGCACAGGATTGGGAAACACCATATATTTT
CDR3: CATSSTGLGNTIYF

length: 14
size: many
J: TRBJ1-5
D: .
V: TRBV4-1
DNA: TGTGCCAGCAGTCCTGGCCAGATCAATCAGCCCCAGCATTTT
CDR3: CASSPGQINQPQHF